The 16 T cell receptor beta chains listed next were all sequenced from one sample in a study of blood T cell repertoires in COVID-19. Produced via immunoSEQ multiplex PCR; TCRdb's table is partial and in-frame only. The sample holds roughly 87,000 clones; over 75% are singletons and the top ten take roughly 2.2%. The specimen was peripheral blood. All receptors derive from a woman between 65 and 79 years old with acute or convalescent COVID-19.

The genes are TRBV2 and TRBJ1-1; no definite D call. V gave up 3 bases and J gave up 0 bases, with 5 bases separating them. Germline CDR1 and CDR2: SNHLY and FYNNEI. This CDR3 spans 13 amino acids. In DNA, the CDR3 is TGTGCCAGCAGTGAGTCTGTGAACACTGAAGCTTTCTTT. Amino acids: CASSESVNTEAFF. The full variable domain, with the rest looked up from reference TRBV2 and TRBJ1-1, is EPEVTQTPSHQVTQMGQEVILRCVPISNHLYFYWYRQILGQKVEFLVSFYNNEISEKSEIFDDQFSVERPDGSNFTLKIRSTKLEDSAMYFCASSESVNTEAFFGQGTRLTVV.

The rearrangement joins TRBV5-1 to TRBJ2-7; 10 nucleotides match TRBD1. The CDR3 runs 15 residues. After removal of 4 bases from V and 3 bases from J, the junction contained 7 bases not matched to a gene. The germline gives CDR1 SGHRS, CDR2 YFSETQ. The CDR3 coding sequence is TGCGCCAGCAGCGGTTCCGGGACAGGGGTCTACGAGCAGTACTTC. Translating it yields CASSGSGTGVYEQYF. Complete variable domain (other parts from reference TRBV5-1 and TRBJ2-7): KAGVTQTPRYLIKTRGQQVTLSCSPISGHRSVSWYQQTPGQGLQFLFEYFSETQRNKGNFPGRFSGRQFSNSRSEMNVSTLELGDSALYLCASSGSGTGVYEQYFGPGTRLTVT.

J is TRBJ1-1 and V is TRBV2, with 8 bases that match TRBD1. CDR3 length: 15 amino acids. Germline lookup yields CDR1 SNHLY and CDR2 FYNNEI. Trimming at V came to 6 bases and at J to 0 bases, leaving 6 bases not matched to a gene. Here the CDR3 DNA reads TGTGCCAGCAGAGACGGGACAGGAATGAACACTGAAGCTTTCTTT. Translation: CASRDGTGMNTEAFF.

The chain uses TRBV6-5 and TRBJ1-2; D is perhaps TRBD1 (5 bases). Germline CDR1 and CDR2: MNHEY and SVGAGI. Trimming stripped 6 bases from V and 4 bases from J, with 9 bases between. The CDR3 covers 12 residues. The CDR3, as DNA: TGTGCCAGCAGCGCGGGACGCTATGGCTACACCTTC. Translated, it gives CASSAGRYGYTF.

The chain combines TRBV11-2 with TRBJ2-3; D not resolved. The CDR3 length is 11 residues. Germline-derived CDR1 and CDR2 are SGHAT and FQNNGV. Trimming took 8 bases from V and 2 from J, leaving 5 bases between them. The CDR3 reads CASLVTDTQYF. DNA for the CDR3: TGTGCCAGCCTTGTCACAGATACGCAGTATTTT.

The chain carries TRBV7-9 and TRBJ1-1; a possible D gene is TRBD1 (6 bases). Germline V gene data show CDR1 as SEHNR and CDR2 as FQNEAQ (reference sequence). V shed 2 bases and J shed 1 base, with 14 bases lying between them. This CDR3 has 16 amino acids. The CDR3 DNA is TGTGCCAGCAGCTTATGGGGGGGGGCACCGAACACTGAAGCTTTCTTT. Its protein product is CASSLWGGAPNTEAFF. The complete variable domain, with remaining parts taken from reference TRBV7-9 and TRBJ1-1, reads DTGVSQNPRHKITKRGQNVTFRCDPISEHNRLYWYRQTLGQGPEFLTYFQNEAQLEKSRLLSDRFSAERPKGSFSTLEIQRTEQGDSAMYLCASSLWGGAPNTEAFFGQGTRLTVV.

DNA of the CDR3: TGTGCCTGGAGTATTTTAGCGGGGAGTGGCGATGAGCAGTTCTTC. Translated: CAWSILAGSGDEQFF. V gene TRBV30 combines with J gene TRBJ2-1; 8 positions match TRBD2. The CDR3 sequence is 15 residues long. V shed 2 bases and J 8 bases; nucleotides not matched to a gene: 11. In germline, CDR1 is GTSNPN, CDR2 SVGIG (reference sequence).

CDR3 sequence: CASSPLAGGSSYEQYF. The CDR3 nucleotides are TGTGCCAGCTCACCTCTCGCGGGGGGCTCCTCCTACGAGCAGTACTTC. The rearrangement links TRBV18 to TRBJ2-7; TRBD2 agrees at 8 bases. Germline CDR1 KGHSH, CDR2 LQKENI. There are 16 residues in the CDR3. Trimming at V came to 3 bases and at J to 0 bases, leaving 7 bases not matched to a gene.

The rearrangement uses TRBV12-5 and TRBJ2-1, with a possible D match to TRBD2 (6 bases). There are 15 residues in the CDR3. V lost 0 bases to trimming and J lost 8 bases, with 14 bases between them. Germline CDR1 and CDR2: LGHNT and FRNRAP. The CDR3 here is CASGLVRDSGDEQFF. The CDR3 DNA follows: TGTGCTAGTGGTTTGGTACGGGACTCTGGGGATGAGCAGTTCTTC.

The chain combines TRBV5-1 with TRBJ2-7; 10 positions agree with TRBD1. The CDR3 contains 16 residues. Germline V lookup: CDR1 SGHRS, CDR2 YFSETQ. With 7 bases clipped from V and 5 bases from J, the junction kept 15 bases outside the gene matches. The CDR3 nucleotides are TGCGCCAGCTCCGATCAACCTTGGACAGGGGGGCACGAGCAGTACTTC. Its translation: CASSDQPWTGGHEQYF.

CDR3 sequence reads: CASSDRGGFNEKLFF. In DNA form, the CDR3 reads TGTGCCAGCAGTGACCGGGGAGGGTTCAATGAAAAACTGTTTTTT. The gene calls are TRBV6-1 and TRBJ1-4; the D is unclear. The CDR3 extends over 15 amino acids. CDR1 MNHNS and CDR2 SASEGT come from the germline V gene. V was pared by 3 bases and J by 5 bases, with 13 bases between.

This chain connects TRBV11-2 to TRBJ1-4; TRBD1 might be the D (5 bases). Trimming removed 5 bases from V and 8 bases from J, with 18 bases in between. CDR3 length: 15 amino acids. Germline lookup yields CDR1 SGHAT and CDR2 FQNNGV. CDR3 in amino acids: CASSPTAGGYEKLFF. As DNA, the CDR3 is TGTGCCAGCAGCCCAACTGCGGGGGGGTACGAAAAACTGTTTTTT.

This chain links TRBV19 with TRBJ2-6; tentatively, D is TRBD2 (8 bases). Trimming removed 7 bases at V and 0 bases at J, with 19 bases between. The CDR3 has 18 amino acids. Germline V CDR1 and CDR2: LNHDA, SQIVND (reference sequence). CDR3 sequence reads: CASNRGLVIPSGANVLTF. CDR3 DNA sequence: TGTGCCAGTAACAGGGGACTAGTGATACCCTCTGGGGCCAACGTCCTGACTTTC.

The chain joins TRBV15 to TRBJ1-1; D not resolved. The CDR3 has 15 amino acids. Trimming removed 5 bases at V and 0 bases at J, with 13 bases between. Germline CDR1 and CDR2: LNHNV and YYDKDF (reference sequence). The DNA for the CDR3 is TGTGCCACCAGCCGCTCCCCAGATCTGAACACTGAAGCTTTCTTT. This codes for CATSRSPDLNTEAFF.

V is TRBV2 and J is TRBJ2-5; 7 positions match TRBD2. Trimming at V came to 3 bases and at J to 1 base, leaving 5 bases not matched to a gene. CDR1 SNHLY and CDR2 FYNNEI come from the germline V gene. The CDR3 has 15 amino acids. For the CDR3, the DNA is TGTGCCAGCAGTGATCTCGGGGGGACCCAAGAGACCCAGTACTTC. This gives the protein CASSDLGGTQETQYF.

The gene calls are TRBV6-6 and TRBJ1-2; D may be TRBD1 (5 bases). The germline V gene encodes CDR1 MNHNY and CDR2 SVGAGI (reference sequence). V lost 6 bases, J lost 7 bases, and 18 bases lay in between. This CDR3 is 14 amino acids long. The CDR3 DNA follows: TGTGCCAGCAGAGGGGCCAGAGCAACTGGTGGCTACACCTTC. Protein sequence: CASRGARATGGYTF.